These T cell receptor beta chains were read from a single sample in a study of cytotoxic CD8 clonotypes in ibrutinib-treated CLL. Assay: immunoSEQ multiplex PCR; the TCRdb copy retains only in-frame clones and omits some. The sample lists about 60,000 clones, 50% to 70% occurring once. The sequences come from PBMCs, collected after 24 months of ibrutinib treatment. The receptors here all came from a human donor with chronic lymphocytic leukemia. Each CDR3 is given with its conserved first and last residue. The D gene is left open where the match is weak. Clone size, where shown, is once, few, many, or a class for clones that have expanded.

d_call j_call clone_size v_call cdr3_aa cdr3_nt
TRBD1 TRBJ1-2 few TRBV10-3 CAIRQTGTGGGYTF TGTGCCATCAGGCAAACCGGGACAGGAGGCGGCTACACCTTC
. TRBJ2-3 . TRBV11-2 CASSLDLANPDTQYF TGTGCCAGCAGCTTAGATCTTGCCAACCCCGATACGCAGTATTTT
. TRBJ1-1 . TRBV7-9 CASSLDMGTEAFF TGTGCCAGCAGCTTAGATATGGGGACTGAAGCTTTCTTT
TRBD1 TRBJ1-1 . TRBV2 CASRVDRGLEAFF TGTGCCAGCAGGGTTGACAGGGGACTTGAAGCTTTCTTT
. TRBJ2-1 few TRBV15 CATSRDQQVSYNEQFF TGTGCCACCAGCAGAGATCAACAGGTCTCCTACAATGAGCAGTTCTTC
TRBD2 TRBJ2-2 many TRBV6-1 CASSLRGGPGELFF TGTGCCAGCAGTCTGCGGGGGGGCCCCGGGGAGCTGTTTTTT
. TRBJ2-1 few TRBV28 CASSGGIEQFF TGTGCCAGCAGTGGAGGGATTGAGCAGTTCTTC
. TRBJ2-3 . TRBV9 CASSVGPSGFHTDTQYF TGTGCCAGCAGCGTAGGGCCATCGGGCTTCCACACAGATACGCAGTATTTT
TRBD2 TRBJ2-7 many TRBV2 CASSVGGISYEQYF TGTGCCAGCAGTGTGGGGGGGATCAGCTACGAGCAGTACTTC
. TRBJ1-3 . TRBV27 CASSREDGNTIYF TGTGCCAGCAGCAGGGAAGATGGAAACACCATATATTTT
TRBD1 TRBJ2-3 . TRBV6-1 CASSVSGTGGGTDTQYF TGTGCCAGCAGTGTTTCCGGGACAGGGGGGGGCACAGATACGCAGTATTTT
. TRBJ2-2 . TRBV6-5 CATYKSGELFF TGTGCCACCTATAAATCCGGGGAGCTGTTTTTT
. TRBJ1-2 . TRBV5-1 CASSLAFYGYTF TGCGCCAGCAGCTTGGCCTTCTATGGCTACACCTTC
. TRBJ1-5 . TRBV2 CASSSTGPGNQPQHF TGTGCCAGCAGCTCAACAGGGCCGGGCAATCAGCCCCAGCATTTT
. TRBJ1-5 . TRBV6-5 CASSSREWPQHF TGTGCCAGCAGCTCACGAGAATGGCCCCAGCATTTT
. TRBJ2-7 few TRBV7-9 CASSFGRALDF TGTGCCAGCAGCTTTGGGCGGGCTTTAGACTTC
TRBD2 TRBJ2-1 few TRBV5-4 CASSLVPGRGSDEQFF TGTGCCAGCAGCTTGGTTCCCGGGAGGGGGAGCGATGAGCAGTTCTTC
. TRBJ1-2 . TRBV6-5 CAGGIGSFNYGYTF TGTGCTGGCGGTATTGGCTCTTTTAACTATGGCTACACCTTC
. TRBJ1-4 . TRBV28 CASITGPGEKLFF TGTGCCAGCATCACAGGGCCGGGAGAAAAACTGTTTTTT
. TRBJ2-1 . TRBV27 CASSLRGNEQFF TGTGCCAGCAGTTTACGCGGCAATGAGCAGTTCTTC
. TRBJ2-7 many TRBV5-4 CASSFYGQGFYEQYF TGTGCCAGCAGCTTTTACGGGCAGGGGTTCTACGAGCAGTACTTC
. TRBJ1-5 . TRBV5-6 CASKPGPYSNQPQHF TGTGCCAGCAAGCCGGGCCCTTATAGCAATCAGCCCCAGCATTTT
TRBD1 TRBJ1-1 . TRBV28 CASSPSRGRRDTEAFF TGTGCCAGCAGTCCAAGTAGGGGGCGTAGGGACACTGAAGCTTTCTTT
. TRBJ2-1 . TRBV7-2 CASSSFNEQFF TGTGCCAGCAGCTCTTTTAATGAGCAGTTCTTC
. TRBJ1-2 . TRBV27 CASSLGRTHGYTF TGTGCCAGCAGTTTGGGTAGGACTCATGGCTACACCTTC
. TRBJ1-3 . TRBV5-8 CASSLGIGVRGNTIYF TGTGCCAGCAGCTTGGGAATAGGGGTCCGTGGAAACACCATATATTTT
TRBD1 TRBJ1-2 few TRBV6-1 CASSELRQGWANYGYTF TGTGCCAGCAGTGAACTCCGACAGGGGTGGGCTAACTATGGCTACACCTTC
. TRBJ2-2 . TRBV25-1 CASRIGSGELFF TGTGCCAGCCGGATAGGGTCCGGGGAGCTGTTTTTT
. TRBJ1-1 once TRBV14 CASSQGGIGTEAFF TGTGCCAGCAGCCAAGGGGGGATAGGCACTGAAGCTTTCTTT
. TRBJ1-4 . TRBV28 CASSFPPEQGEKLFF TGTGCCAGCAGTTTCCCCCCCGAACAGGGCGAAAAACTGTTTTTT
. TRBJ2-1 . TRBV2 CASSEGSGYNEQFF TGTGCCAGCAGTGAGGGGTCCGGGTACAATGAGCAGTTCTTC
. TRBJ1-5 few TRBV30 CAWSRQSNQPQHF TGTGCCTGGAGTCGGCAGTCCAATCAGCCCCAGCATTTT
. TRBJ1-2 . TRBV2 CASSTQGNGYTF TGTGCCAGCAGTACCCAGGGGAATGGCTACACCTTC
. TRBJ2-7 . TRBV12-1 CASSARQGKAYEQYF TGTGCCAGCAGCGCTAGACAGGGGAAGGCCTACGAGCAGTACTTC
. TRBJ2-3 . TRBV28 CASSEEDTQYF TGTGCCAGCAGTGAAGAAGATACGCAGTATTTT
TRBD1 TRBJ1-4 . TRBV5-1 CASSSQGGEKLFF TGCGCCAGCAGCTCCCAGGGGGGGGAAAAACTGTTTTTT
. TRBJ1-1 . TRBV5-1 CASSLRLGGTEAFF TGCGCCAGCAGCTTGAGGTTAGGGGGAACTGAAGCTTTCTTT
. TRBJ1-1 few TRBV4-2 CASSQEDLFGAFF TGTGCCAGCAGCCAAGAAGACCTCTTTGGGGCTTTCTTT
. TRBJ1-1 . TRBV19 CASRWDTTEAFF TGTGCCAGTAGATGGGATACCACTGAAGCTTTCTTT
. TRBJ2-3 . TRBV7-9 CASSLEGRSTDTQYF TGTGCCAGCAGCTTAGAGGGCAGGAGCACAGATACGCAGTATTTT
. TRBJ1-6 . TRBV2 CASSELGGGSPLHF TGTGCCAGCAGTGAATTGGGGGGCGGCTCACCCCTCCACTTT
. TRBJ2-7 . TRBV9 CASSVGAASGEQYF TGTGCCAGCAGCGTAGGGGCAGCCTCTGGCGAGCAGTACTTC
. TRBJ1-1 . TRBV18 CASSRPRTEAFF TGTGCCAGCTCACGACCCCGCACTGAAGCTTTCTTT
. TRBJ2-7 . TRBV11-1 CASSLGSEQYF TGTGCCAGCAGCTTAGGTTCAGAGCAGTACTTC
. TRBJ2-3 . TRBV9 CASSVAGDPPTDTQYF TGTGCCAGCAGCGTAGCGGGGGACCCTCCCACAGATACGCAGTATTTT
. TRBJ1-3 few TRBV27 CASSETVSSGNTIYF TGTGCCAGCAGTGAGACAGTGAGCTCTGGAAACACCATATATTTT
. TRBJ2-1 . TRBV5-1 CASSPRQGGNEQFF TGCGCCAGCAGCCCAAGACAGGGAGGCAATGAGCAGTTCTTC
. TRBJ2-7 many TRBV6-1 CASGLEGYEQYF TGTGCCAGCGGTTTAGAGGGGTACGAGCAGTACTTC
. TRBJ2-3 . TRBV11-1 CASSLDRSTQYF TGTGCCAGCAGCTTAGATCGGAGTACGCAGTATTTT
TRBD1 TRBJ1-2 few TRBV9 CASSIGGTASNGYTF TGTGCCAGCAGCATAGGGGGGACAGCATCGAACGGCTACACCTTC
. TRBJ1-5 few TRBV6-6 CASSRIGRNQPQHF TGTGCCAGCTCTCGTATCGGGAGAAATCAGCCCCAGCATTTT
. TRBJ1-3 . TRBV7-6 CASSLFAGSGNTIYF TGTGCCAGCAGCTTATTCGCAGGCTCTGGAAACACCATATATTTT